This TCR beta chain was sequenced in a study of shared clonotypes between healthy human individuals. Broader study findings: Having only a few donors restricted how much genetic and exposure-history diversity was captured.

Those who donated were healthy HIV-negative adults, with no recent acute infections or vaccinations reported. In the CD4+ fraction, cells were divided into CD45RA+ naive and CD45RA-negative memory subsets. Once extracted for a subset, genomic DNA was divided evenly among several immunoSEQ plates. TCRdb's table, derived via immunoSEQ multiplex PCR, lists solely in-frame clones and lacks some. The table shows over a million clones, with around 98.5% occurring only once. Of note for this clone: Its antigen is still unknown.

The specimen sequenced was naive CD4+ T cells sorted from blood. This sample's subset: CD45RA+ positively selected. This sequence originates from a man aged 30 to 45 in good health.

The CDR3 here is CASSLRVDTGELFF. As DNA, the CDR3 is TGCGCCAGCAGCTTAAGGGTGGACACCGGGGAGCTGTTTTTT. The chain links TRBV5-1 to TRBJ2-2, with D hard to call. Trimming took 2 bases from V and 3 from J, leaving 8 bases between them. CDR1 and CDR2 (germline): SGHRS, YFSETQ. This CDR3 has 14 amino acids.